The clone carrying this T cell receptor (beta chain) was observed a few times. Its cognate antigen is unknown. The CDR3 is 13 amino acids. V was cut by 2 bases and J by 1 base, with 5 bases left in between. Germline V gene lookup returns CDR1 SEHNR and CDR2 FQNEAQ (reference sequence). PCR amplification relied on 60 Vbeta primers (plus 13 Jbeta primers). Authors' processing steps: Approximately 12 million of around 85 million unique TCR beta chains were shared, per a later count. This table comes from immunoSEQ multiplex PCR, and its TCRdb copy is limited to in-frame clones, with some not included. That table gives V, J and clone size, and the DNA gave D and trimming. The sample lists 110,000 to 150,000 clones; 77% were seen once. This sample is drawn from a study of cytomegalovirus exposure and HLA in healthy donors. Study-level points and caveats: There were about 160 TCR beta chains listed as cytomegalovirus-associated. Through in vitro validation, three CMV-associated chains were shown to be specific for CMV antigens.

This chain links TRBV7-9 with TRBJ2-5; D gene ambiguous. This TCR was sampled from a male donor in good health and CMV-seronegative. Material for sequencing was PBMCs. CDR3 nucleotides: TGTGCCAGCAGCTTATATCCCCAAGAGACCCAGTACTTC. Its translation: CASSLYPQETQYF.